The rows below give T cell receptor beta chains drawn from one sample of a study of T-cell memory formation after mild COVID-19. TCRdb re-analysed the 5' RACE reads in MiXCR, keeping a single row per CDR3 protein. This table holds about 250,000 distinct CDR3 sequences, more than 15% found once. Sequencing used PBMCs or a T cell subset sorted from them (not recorded which). The source is a man aged 18 to 30 who had mild COVID-19 (a few samples of this study predate the infection). Cell type and time point are not known. The CDR3 runs from the conserved cysteine through the conserved F or W.

j_call: TRBJ2-3; v_call: TRBV19; cdr3_length: 14; cdr3_aa: CASRVTGGSDTQYF
j_call: TRBJ2-1; v_call: TRBV25-1; cdr3_length: 16; cdr3_aa: CASSDPQRGPYNEQFF
j_call: TRBJ1-1; v_call: TRBV11-2; cdr3_length: 13; cdr3_aa: CASNEEVNTEAFF
j_call: TRBJ2-5; v_call: TRBV18; cdr3_length: 15; cdr3_aa: CASSFPGLEGETQYF
j_call: TRBJ2-3; v_call: TRBV5-1; cdr3_length: 15; cdr3_aa: CASSLIGHTTDTQYF
j_call: TRBJ2-4; v_call: TRBV20-1; cdr3_length: 14; cdr3_aa: CSAPTSQGRDIQYF
j_call: TRBJ1-5; v_call: TRBV5-5; cdr3_length: 16; cdr3_aa: CASSLATGDGNQPQHF
j_call: TRBJ2-3; v_call: TRBV20-1; cdr3_length: 14; cdr3_aa: CSATPVGHTDTQYF
j_call: TRBJ2-3; v_call: TRBV24-1; cdr3_length: 15; cdr3_aa: CATSDASGPADTQYF
j_call: TRBJ2-1; v_call: TRBV11-2; cdr3_length: 15; cdr3_aa: CASSSGARTYNEQFF